This passage covers 25 T cell receptor beta chains from one sample sequenced in a study of human T cells and chemical hapten exposure. TCRdb fed the RACE reads into MiXCR, producing one record per CDR3 protein. The repertoire holds over 65,000 distinct CDR3 sequences, with around 10% as singletons. Regarding time point: patch test 1, 2 weeks after DPC sensitization. Treatment: therapeutic diphenylcyclopropenone sensitization with weekly scalp DPC. This specimen consisted of whole blood, obtained in connection with sensitization to the hapten diphenylcyclopropenone (DPC). These TCRs come from a woman aged 45-59 years with alopecia areata. Some clones in this sample may be carry-over from other donors' samples.

This clonotype was observed a handful of times. The J gene is TRBJ2-1, the V gene TRBV18; D might be TRBD1 (6 bases). This CDR3 has 14 residues. Germline CDR1 and CDR2: KGHSH and LQKENI. The ends were cut back, 4 bases at V and 5 bases at J, with 12 bases in the middle. In DNA form, the CDR3 reads TGTGCCAGCTCACTCAGGGGATTCGACAATGAGCAGTTCTTC. This codes for CASSLRGFDNEQFF.

This clonotype was observed a single time. The chain carries TRBV6-6 and TRBJ2-2; no firm D call. Germline V gives CDR1 MNHNY, CDR2 SVGAGI (reference sequence). The V end lost 2 bases, the J end lost 4 bases, and 5 bases lay between the germline ends. The CDR3 is made up of 13 amino acids. The CDR3: CASSYITTGELFF. Written as DNA, the CDR3 is TGTGCCAGCAGTTACATCACCACCGGGGAGCTGTTTTTT.

This chain links TRBV6-2 or TRBV6-3 with TRBJ1-6; tentative D call: TRBD1 (6 bases). The CDR3 extends over 14 amino acids. Germline V CDR1 and CDR2: MNHEY, SVGEGT. V shed 7 bases and J shed 8 bases, with 15 bases lying between them. The CDR3 nucleotides read TGTGCCAGCAATGACAGGACCGGGGATTCACCCCTCCACTTT. Encoded protein: CASNDRTGDSPLHF.

This clonotype has a handful of counts. This rearrangement joins TRBV7-2 to TRBJ2-2; D possibly corresponds to TRBD2 (6 bases). The V gene's germline CDR1 is SGHTA and CDR2 FQGNSA. The germline V and J ends were trimmed by 4 bases and 2 bases, with 23 bases remaining between them. The CDR3 is 19 residues long. The CDR3 protein is CASSSRVGAGRSNTGELFF. The DNA for the CDR3 is TGTGCCAGCAGCTCACGTGTAGGGGCAGGGAGGTCAAACACCGGGGAGCTGTTTTTT.

This clonotype turned up a few times. The chain uses TRBV7-2 and TRBJ2-1, with D hard to call. The CDR3 consists of 14 residues. The germline V gene has CDR1 SGHTA and CDR2 FQGNSA. V was cut by 5 bases and J by 0 bases, with 8 bases left in between. Here the CDR3 DNA reads TGTGCCAGCAGCCTACAGCCCTCCTACAATGAGCAGTTCTTC. This translates into CASSLQPSYNEQFF.

The chain links TRBV4-2 to TRBJ2-1; 10 positions match TRBD2. The CDR3 runs to 17 residues. CDR1 and CDR2 from the germline V gene are LGHNA and YNFKEQ. The ends lost 10 bases at V and 1 base at J; junction bases unmatched: 13. The CDR3, as DNA: TGTGCCACATCAATAGCGGGGGGCTCACCATCCTACAATGAGCAGTTCTTC. Protein product: CATSIAGGSPSYNEQFF.

This clonotype has a count of ten or more. The chain couples TRBV11-2 to TRBJ1-2; D is perhaps TRBD1 (5 bases). Germline-derived CDR1 and CDR2 are SGHAT and FQNNGV. This CDR3 has 15 residues. Trimming shortened V by 4 bases and J by 1 base, and 13 bases separated the two germline ends. The CDR3, as DNA: TGTGCCAGCAGCTCGCCGGGACGGCGTAACTATGGCTACACCTTC. Translated: CASSSPGRRNYGYTF. The whole variable domain, filled in from reference TRBV11-2 and TRBJ1-2, reads EAGVAQSPRYKIIEKRQSVAFWCNPISGHATLYWYQQILGQGPKLLIQFQNNGVVDDSQLPKDRFSAERLKGVDSTLKIQPAKLEDSAVYLCASSSPGRRNYGYTFGSGTRLTVV.

The sample holds many counts of this clonotype. The chain carries TRBV29-1 and TRBJ2-7, with TRBD1 matching over 11 bases. Germline V lookup: CDR1 SQVTM, CDR2 ANQGSEA. CDR3 size: 13 residues. V lost 5 bases, J lost 5 bases, and 5 bases stayed unmatched. The CDR3 DNA sequence: TGCAGCGTTCCCGGGACAGGGGGAAACGAGCAGTACTTC. Protein: CSVPGTGGNEQYF.

This clonotype was counted a few times. The rearrangement joins TRBV6-5 to TRBJ1-5; 9 bases agree with TRBD1. Germline V gives CDR1 MNHEY, CDR2 SVGAGI. J lost 6 bases, V lost 8 bases, and 11 bases had no gene match. The CDR3 covers 15 residues. In DNA form, the CDR3 reads TGTGCCAGCGGCCGATCGGGACAGGGTGGTCAGCCCCAGCATTTT. Protein product: CASGRSGQGGQPQHF.

The sample holds a few counts of this clonotype. The chain's CDR3 is CASSVGPPDIMNTEAFF. The CDR3 region has the DNA TGTGCCAGCAGCGTAGGTCCCCCTGACATTATGAACACTGAAGCTTTCTTT. V gene TRBV9 combines with J gene TRBJ1-1; no clear D gene. The CDR3 extends over 17 amino acids. CDR1 is SGDLS and CDR2 is YYNGEE in the germline V gene. Trimming removed 0 bases from V and 0 bases from J, with 15 bases in between.

In this sample, this clonotype turned up a few times. This chain connects TRBV5-1 to TRBJ2-7, with D unresolved. The V and J ends lost 2 bases and 3 bases respectively, with 12 bases between them. The length of the CDR3 is 14 residues. From germline, CDR1 is SGHRS and CDR2 YFSETQ. The CDR3 bases are TGCGCCAGCAGCTTTAATCCGCGAGGCTACGAGCAGTACTTC. Translating gives CASSFNPRGYEQYF.

This chain links TRBV5-5 with TRBJ2-3; TRBD2 matches at 16 bases. With 3 bases clipped from V and 2 bases from J, the junction kept 9 bases outside the gene matches. Germline-derived CDR1 and CDR2 are SGHKS and YYEKEE (reference sequence). The CDR3 spans 19 residues. The CDR3 nucleotides are TGTGCCAGCAGCTCTCATCGCGGGACTAGCGGGAGGGCCACAGATACGCAGTATTTT. As protein: CASSSHRGTSGRATDTQYF.

The V gene is TRBV20-1, the J gene TRBJ2-2; the D gene is possibly TRBD1 (6 bases). Germline loops: CDR1 DFQATT, CDR2 SNEGSKA (reference sequence). The V end was cut by 2 bases, the J end by 0 bases, with 13 bases between. The CDR3 has 16 amino acids. For the CDR3, the DNA is TGCAGTGCTAGACTGACAGGACATGCGAACACCGGGGAGCTGTTTTTT. This translates into CSARLTGHANTGELFF.

This clonotype was counted a few times. The chain is built from TRBV9 and TRBJ1-5; possibly TRBD1 for D (5 bases). The V end lost 0 bases, the J end lost 3 bases, and 10 bases lay between the germline ends. The CDR3 totals 15 residues. Per germline, CDR1 SGDLS and CDR2 YYNGEE. In nucleotides, the CDR3 is TGTGCCAGCAGCGTAGACGGGACCAACAATCAGCCCCAGCATTTT. As protein: CASSVDGTNNQPQHF.

The chain links TRBV7-9 to TRBJ1-5; D unresolved. This CDR3 has 14 residues. Germline lookup yields CDR1 SEHNR and CDR2 FQNEAQ (reference sequence). V lost 1 base and J 4 bases, leaving 8 bases between the germline ends. The CDR3 bases are TGTGCCAGCAGCTTAGAAGGTCAGAATCAGCCCCAGCATTTT. It codes for CASSLEGQNQPQHF. Drawing the rest from reference TRBV7-9 and TRBJ1-5, the complete variable domain is DTGVSQNPRHKITKRGQNVTFRCDPISEHNRLYWYRQTLGQGPEFLTYFQNEAQLEKSRLLSDRFSAERPKGSFSTLEIQRTEQGDSAMYLCASSLEGQNQPQHFGDGTRLSIL.

This clonotype was seen a few times. The rearrangement uses TRBV6-5 and TRBJ1-2, with 7 bases matching TRBD1. Trimming took 2 bases from V and 5 from J; bases not matched to a gene: 11. Germline V gene lookup returns CDR1 MNHEY and CDR2 SVGAGI. This CDR3 spans 16 amino acids. The CDR3, as DNA: TGTGCCAGCAGTTACCGAACCAGACAGGGCTCTTATGGCTACACCTTC. This translates into CASSYRTRQGSYGYTF.

The chain recombines TRBV6-2 or TRBV6-3 with TRBJ2-6; no clear D gene. This CDR3 is built from 14 residues. The germline V gene has CDR1 MNHEY and CDR2 SVGEGT. Trimming stripped 4 bases from V and 3 bases from J, with 7 bases between. The CDR3 region is CASSWVVGANVLTF. In DNA form, the CDR3 reads TGTGCCAGCAGTTGGGTGGTTGGGGCCAACGTCCTGACTTTC.

This clonotype was detected only a few times. J is TRBJ2-7 and V is TRBV28; a weak D match, TRBD1 (6 bases). Germline V gene lookup returns CDR1 MDHEN and CDR2 SYDVKM. This CDR3 spans 13 amino acids. The DNA for the CDR3 is TGTGCCAGCAGTACACAACAGGGCGCGAGCACCCTGGTC. Protein product: CASSTQQGASTLV.

This clonotype was observed at least ten times. The chain is built from TRBV20-1 and TRBJ1-6; a weak D match, TRBD1 (5 bases). The V gene lost 0 bases and the J gene lost 6 bases, with 9 bases spanning the gap. Germline V CDR1 and CDR2: DFQATT, SNEGSKA (reference sequence). The CDR3 runs 14 residues. The CDR3 region is CSARETGSNSPLHF. DNA for the CDR3: TGCAGTGCTAGAGAAACAGGCAGTAATTCACCCCTCCACTTT.

The chain links TRBV12-3 or TRBV12-4 to TRBJ1-2; D gene uncertain. There are 14 residues in the CDR3. V was cut by 5 bases and J by 2 bases, with 12 bases left in between. This chain's CDR3 is CASSPQAGNYGYTF. In nucleotides, the CDR3 is TGTGCCAGCAGTCCCCAAGCTGGGAACTATGGCTACACCTTC.

This clonotype was seen at least ten times. This chain uses TRBV20-1 with TRBJ1-4; the match to TRBD1 covers 7 bases. The J segment lost 5 bases and the V segment lost 5 bases, leaving 17 bases of the junction unmatched. The CDR3 has 17 residues. CDR1 DFQATT and CDR2 SNEGSKA come from the germline V gene (reference sequence). For the CDR3, the DNA is TGCAGTGCTGCGGCTGCCGGGCAGGGGGAAGCAAATGAAAAACTGTTTTTT. It codes for CSAAAAGQGEANEKLFF.

The rearrangement links TRBV14 to TRBJ2-3; TRBD2 matches 7 bases. There are 16 residues in the CDR3. Germline trimming cut 1 base from V and 4 bases from J; bases unmatched to any gene: 8. From germline, CDR1 is SGHDN and CDR2 FVKESK. The CDR3 region has the DNA TGTGCCAGCAGCCAAGGTGGTGCGGGAGACGCAGATACGCAGTATTTT. Amino acid sequence: CASSQGGAGDADTQYF.

The chain has TRBV9 and TRBJ1-1, with D perhaps matching TRBD1 (6 bases). Trimming took off 0 bases at V and 1 base at J, with 10 bases between the two ends. Germline V gene sequence: CDR1 SGDLS, CDR2 YYNGEE. There are 15 residues in the CDR3. In nucleotides, the CDR3 is TGTGCCAGCAGCGTAGTCGGGGGGCCGAACACTGAAGCTTTCTTT. It translates to CASSVVGGPNTEAFF.

This clonotype came up a few times. The chain couples TRBV28 to TRBJ1-2; D is undetermined. The germline CDR1 and CDR2 sequences are MDHEN and SYDVKM. Trimming removed 2 bases from V and 8 bases from J, with 12 bases in between. This CDR3 spans 13 amino acids. The CDR3: CASSLGGTWGYTF. Written as DNA, the CDR3 is TGTGCCAGCAGTTTAGGAGGCACCTGGGGCTACACCTTC.

The J gene is TRBJ2-1, the V gene TRBV3-1; TRBD2 agrees at 11 bases. The junction had 6 bases not matched to a gene; V was cut back by 7 bases and J by 7 bases. CDR1 and CDR2 from the germline V gene are LGHDT and YNNKEL (reference sequence). The CDR3 is made up of 14 amino acids. The CDR3 DNA reads TGTGCCAGCAATCTAGCGGGAGGAAGGAATGAGCAGTTCTTC. Translation gives CASNLAGGRNEQFF.